One and the same sample provided the 22 T cell receptor beta chains below, sequenced in a study of CD8 T cells in ankylosing spondylitis. Broader study findings: Roughly eight highly homologous variants made up a TCR beta motif that seemed to typify ankylosing spondylitis blood.

No antigen has been identified for these receptors. MiXCR, run by TCRdb on the 5' RACE reads, gives a single entry per CDR3 protein. The sample holds about 700,000 distinct CDR3 sequences, roughly 20% seen once. Sequenced material: blood, either unsorted or a sorted T cell fraction (not recorded which). Receptor source: a male donor with ankylosing spondylitis.

This clonotype has at least ten counts. This chain uses TRBV12-3 or TRBV12-4 with TRBJ1-2; a possible D gene is TRBD1 (6 bases). The germline V and J ends were trimmed by 6 bases and 2 bases, with 19 bases remaining between them. CDR3 length: 16 amino acids. The chain's CDR3 is CASRPNRQQGNYGYTF. In DNA form, the CDR3 reads TGTGCCAGCAGACCCAATCGCCAACAGGGAAACTATGGCTACACCTTC.

This chain connects TRBV4-2 to TRBJ1-1; 8 bases map to TRBD1. The CDR3 loop spans 15 amino acids. The germline gives CDR1 LGHNA, CDR2 YNFKEQ. V shed 0 bases, J shed 4 bases, and the junction held 4 bases outside the gene matches. The CDR3 bases are TGTGCCAGCAGCCAAGAGACAGGGGAGGGCACTGAAGCTTTCTTT. Amino acid sequence: CASSQETGEGTEAFF.

This clonotype showed up just once. The chain is built from TRBV7-9 and TRBJ1-1; 10 bases match TRBD1. With 5 bases clipped from V and 3 bases from J, the junction kept 12 bases outside the gene matches. Germline lookup yields CDR1 SEHNR and CDR2 FQNEAQ (reference sequence). The CDR3 covers 17 residues. The chain's CDR3 is CASSDTGQGKTHTEAFF. Here the CDR3 DNA reads TGTGCCAGCAGCGATACGGGACAGGGGAAGACTCACACTGAAGCTTTCTTT. The entire variable domain, with the rest obtained from reference TRBV7-9 and TRBJ1-1, is as follows: DTGVSQNPRHKITKRGQNVTFRCDPISEHNRLYWYRQTLGQGPEFLTYFQNEAQLEKSRLLSDRFSAERPKGSFSTLEIQRTEQGDSAMYLCASSDTGQGKTHTEAFFGQGTRLTVV.

CDR3 DNA sequence: TGTGCCAGCACCCACGACTACCACACCGGGGAGCTGTTTTTT. Its translation is CASTHDYHTGELFF. The chain combines TRBV12-3 or TRBV12-4 with TRBJ2-2, with D possibly being TRBD2 (5 bases). V was pared by 7 bases and J by 3 bases, with 12 bases between. The CDR3 extends over 14 amino acids.

This clonotype occurred a few times. The chain links TRBV9 to TRBJ2-6; D is undetermined. This CDR3 comprises 15 residues. Germline CDR1 reads SGDLS; CDR2 reads YYNGEE. Trimming shortened V by 2 bases and J by 0 bases, and 6 bases separated the two germline ends. The CDR3 sequence: CASSVGNSGANVLTF. The CDR3, as DNA: TGTGCCAGCAGCGTCGGTAACTCTGGGGCCAACGTCCTGACTTTC.

V usage is TRBV5-1 and J usage is TRBJ1-2; 9 nucleotides align to TRBD1. Trimming cost V 1 base and J 7 bases; bases outside gene matches: 8. The CDR3 consists of 15 residues. Germline CDR1 is SGHRS and CDR2 is YFSETQ. CDR3 region: CASSLSITGGGGYTF. As DNA, the CDR3 is TGCGCCAGCAGCTTGTCTATCACAGGGGGCGGTGGCTACACCTTC.

The chain is built from TRBV28 and TRBJ1-5; TRBD1 matches 10 bases. The CDR3 sequence is 14 residues long. Germline V lookup: CDR1 MDHEN, CDR2 SYDVKM. V was clipped by 6 bases and J by 11 bases; unmatched bases: 10. The CDR3, as DNA: TGTGCCAGCAGCCGGGACAGGGGTATTTGGGCCCAGCATTTT. Protein sequence: CASSRDRGIWAQHF.

This clonotype was seen a handful of times. This chain connects TRBV12-3 or TRBV12-4 to TRBJ2-7; no reliable D call. The V end lost 7 bases, the J end lost 0 bases, and 10 bases lay between the germline ends. CDR3 length: 13 amino acids. In DNA form, the CDR3 reads TGTGCCAGCACCGCGATGCCCTCCTACGAGCAGTACTTC. This translates into CASTAMPSYEQYF.

Only a few counts were recorded for this clonotype. V is TRBV20-1 and J is TRBJ2-1; 9 bases fit TRBD2. The germline CDR1 and CDR2 sequences are DFQATT and SNEGSKA (reference sequence). The CDR3 sequence is 15 residues long. Germline trimming cut 4 bases from V and 8 bases from J; bases unmatched to any gene: 12. The CDR3 loop reads CSATRAEGLAYEQFF. The DNA for the CDR3 is TGCAGTGCTACTCGGGCAGAGGGACTAGCCTATGAGCAGTTCTTC.

This clonotype showed up just a few times. This rearrangement joins TRBV5-1 to TRBJ2-7; 7 bases match TRBD1. V dropped 2 bases and J dropped 4; count of bases not matched to a gene: 9. Germline V gene lookup returns CDR1 SGHRS and CDR2 YFSETQ. This CDR3 has 15 amino acids. The CDR3 nucleotides read TGCGCCAGCAGCTTAATGGGACAGAAAGAATACGAGCAGTACTTC. Its translation: CASSLMGQKEYEQYF.

This clonotype has just a few counts. The chain employs TRBV7-9 and TRBJ1-1; D remains unclear. Trimming took 1 base from V and 6 from J, leaving 12 bases between them. CDR3 length: 14 amino acids. Germline-derived CDR1 and CDR2 are SEHNR and FQNEAQ (reference sequence). Written as DNA, the CDR3 is TGTGCCAGCAGCTTAGGACCGGGTCGGCCTGAAGCTTTCTTT. As protein: CASSLGPGRPEAFF. The variable domain in full, with the rest retrieved from reference TRBV7-9 and TRBJ1-1, is DTGVSQNPRHKITKRGQNVTFRCDPISEHNRLYWYRQTLGQGPEFLTYFQNEAQLEKSRLLSDRFSAERPKGSFSTLEIQRTEQGDSAMYLCASSLGPGRPEAFFGQGTRLTVV.

V is TRBV29-1 and J is TRBJ2-2; 10 bases agree with TRBD2. With 4 bases clipped from V and 5 bases from J, the junction kept 4 bases outside the gene matches. Germline CDR1 is SQVTM and CDR2 is ANQGSEA. The CDR3 extends over 14 amino acids. CDR3 sequence reads: CSVVSSGSTGELFF. CDR3 bases: TGCAGCGTTGTTTCTAGCGGGAGTACCGGGGAGCTGTTTTTT.

This clonotype was observed a handful of times. V usage is TRBV25-1 and J usage is TRBJ2-7; TRBD1 is a possible D gene (6 bases). The CDR3 has 14 amino acids. From germline, CDR1 is MGHDK and CDR2 SYGVNS. The ends were cut back, 5 bases at V and 5 bases at J, with 16 bases in the middle. CDR3 nucleotide sequence: TGTGCCAGCAGTCTGTCAGGGGTTAGTGACGAGCAGTACTTC. Protein: CASSLSGVSDEQYF.

The J gene is TRBJ2-5, the V gene TRBV20-1, with TRBD2 matching over 10 bases. J was trimmed by 5 bases and V by 2 bases; bases with no gene match: 8. From germline, CDR1 is DFQATT and CDR2 SNEGSKA (reference sequence). The CDR3 totals 15 residues. The DNA for the CDR3 is TGCAGTGCTAGACCCAGGACTAGCGGAGGGGAGACCCAGTACTTC. Its translation is CSARPRTSGGETQYF.

The chain employs TRBV20-1 and TRBJ2-7, with 10 bases lining up with TRBD2. With 7 bases clipped from V and 3 bases from J, the junction kept 6 bases outside the gene matches. Looked up from germline, CDR1 is DFQATT and CDR2 is SNEGSKA (reference sequence). The CDR3 length is 13 residues. This CDR3 is CSVRTSGVYEQYF. CDR3 in DNA: TGCAGTGTCCGTACTAGCGGGGTCTACGAGCAGTACTTC.

This clonotype was counted only a few times. This sequence joins TRBV13 and TRBJ2-1; 8 bases align to TRBD2. The germline V gene encodes CDR1 PRHDT and CDR2 FYEKMQ (reference sequence). The CDR3 length is 16 residues. Unmatched junction bases numbered 3, after V lost 2 bases and J lost 0 bases. CDR3 nucleotide sequence: TGTGCCAGCAGCTTAACGGGGGGGCTCTCCTACAATGAGCAGTTCTTC. This translates into CASSLTGGLSYNEQFF.

This clonotype occurred a few times. The chain combines TRBV12-3 or TRBV12-4 with TRBJ1-4; D is uncertain. V dropped 6 bases and J dropped 8 bases, with 16 bases sitting between them. There are 14 residues in the CDR3. The CDR3 nucleotides are TGTGCCAGCAGATTTTTGGCGGGCGGCGAAAAACTGTTTTTT. Translation: CASRFLAGGEKLFF.

This clonotype has a count of ten or more. V usage is TRBV20-1 and J usage is TRBJ2-1, with 11 bases that match TRBD2. Germline loops: CDR1 DFQATT, CDR2 SNEGSKA (reference sequence). The junction had 14 bases not matched to a gene; V was cut back by 4 bases and J by 0 bases. The CDR3 consists of 19 residues. The CDR3 region is CSAKTVGASGGLSYNEQFF. The CDR3 DNA is TGCAGTGCTAAAACGGTGGGGGCTAGCGGGGGGCTCTCCTACAATGAGCAGTTCTTC.

This clonotype was observed a handful of times. This sequence joins TRBV7-2 and TRBJ1-5, with D maybe TRBD1 (5 bases). CDR3 length: 15 residues. The V end lost 0 bases, the J end lost 7 bases, and 13 bases lay between the germline ends. Germline V gives CDR1 SGHTA, CDR2 FQGNSA. This CDR3 reads CASSLALSPGQPQHF. CDR3 nucleotide sequence: TGTGCCAGCAGCTTAGCGTTATCCCCAGGGCAGCCCCAGCATTTT.

The V and J genes are TRBV10-3 and TRBJ1-4; no definite D call. Germline V gives CDR1 ENHRY, CDR2 SYGVKD. The V end was cut by 3 bases, the J end by 1 base, with 6 bases between. This CDR3 has 14 amino acids. The CDR3 here is CAISDTGTNEKLFF. The CDR3 DNA sequence: TGTGCCATCAGTGATACGGGAACTAATGAAAAACTGTTTTTT.

This clonotype was picked up a small number of times. The chain employs TRBV6-1 and TRBJ2-5; D is uncertain. Germline lookup yields CDR1 MNHNS and CDR2 SASEGT. The CDR3 length is 14 residues. Between the trimmed V and J ends, which lost 6 bases and 3 bases, there was a span of 14 bases. The DNA for the CDR3 is TGTGCCAGCAGCCAGGTCGACGGCGAAGAGACCCAGTACTTC. Its protein product is CASSQVDGEETQYF.

Comment on this clonotype: The junction departs from the called germline gene at one end, perhaps through a read error. This rearrangement joins TRBV6-2 or TRBV6-3 to TRBJ2-7; D perhaps matches TRBD1 (6 bases). Germline CDR1 reads MNHEY; CDR2 reads SVGEGT. This CDR3 has 14 amino acids. CDR3 in amino acids: CASSYLTFGEGEHF. As DNA, the CDR3 is TGTGCCAGCAGTTACCTGACGTTTGGAGAGGGGGAGCACTTC.